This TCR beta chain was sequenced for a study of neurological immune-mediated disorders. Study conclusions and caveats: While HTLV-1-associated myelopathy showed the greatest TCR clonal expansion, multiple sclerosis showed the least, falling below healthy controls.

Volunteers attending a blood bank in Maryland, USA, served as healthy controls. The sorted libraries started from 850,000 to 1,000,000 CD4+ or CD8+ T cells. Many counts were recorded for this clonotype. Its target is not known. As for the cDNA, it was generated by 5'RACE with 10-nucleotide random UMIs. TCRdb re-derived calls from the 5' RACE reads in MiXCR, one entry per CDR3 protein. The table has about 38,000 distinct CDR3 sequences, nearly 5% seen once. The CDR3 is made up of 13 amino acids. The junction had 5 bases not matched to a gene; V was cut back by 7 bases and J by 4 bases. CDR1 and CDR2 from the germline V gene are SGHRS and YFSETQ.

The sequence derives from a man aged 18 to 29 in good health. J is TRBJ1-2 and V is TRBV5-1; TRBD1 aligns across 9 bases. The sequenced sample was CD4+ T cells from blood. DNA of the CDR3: TGCGCCAGCCGGACAGGGGAGGCCTATGGCTACACCTTC. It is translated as CASRTGEAYGYTF.